A single sample is the source of the 14 T cell receptor beta chains below, sequenced in a study of molecular identifiers for immune sequencing clone quantification (dated by TCRdb to the late 2010s). The method was PCR. TCRdb names NextSeq 500 as the instrument used. The public reads were reprocessed in TCRdb via fastp at Q25 and MiXCR, keeping in-frame beta chains. Rows are unified per CDR3 protein, each entry keeping the most common DNA and genes. The sample table holds approximately 550,000 distinct CDR3 sequences, of which under 30% were seen once. The ten largest clones add up to just over 0.75% of the sample. Input material: naive CD8+ T cells from blood, with Jurkat cell RNA spiked in. The cell subset or site tag for this specimen amounts to: FACS-sorted CD8+CD4-CCR7+CD45RA+ naive T cells. Source of these receptors: a human donor in good health. Some libraries in this study had Jurkat cell RNA spiked in.

The table lists this clonotype with many counts. The chain recombines TRBV4-1 with TRBJ2-1; D gene ambiguous. This CDR3 has 12 amino acids. V was clipped by 4 bases and J by 5 bases, with 6 bases between them. Germline CDR1 reads MGHRA; CDR2 reads YSYEKL. The CDR3 is CASSPTNNEQFF. In DNA form, the CDR3 reads TGCGCCAGCAGCCCCACCAACAATGAGCAGTTCTTC.

The chain couples TRBV12-3 or TRBV12-4 to TRBJ2-2; D is unclear. This CDR3 region has 13 residues. V lost 8 bases and J 3 bases, leaving 10 bases between the germline ends. This CDR3 reads CASRFSDTGELFF. For the CDR3, the DNA is TGTGCCAGCCGCTTCTCCGACACCGGGGAGCTGTTTTTT.

This clonotype was picked up a small number of times. The chain recombines TRBV7-2 with TRBJ2-2, with unresolved D. The CDR3 has 19 amino acids. The V gene lost 5 bases and the J gene lost 0 bases, with 22 bases spanning the gap. CDR1 and CDR2 (germline): SGHTA, FQGNSA. This chain's CDR3 is CASSPDASQEDTNTGELFF. CDR3 coding DNA: TGTGCCAGCAGCCCAGACGCGTCGCAAGAAGATACGAACACCGGGGAGCTGTTTTTT.

This clonotype came up many times. The J gene is TRBJ2-7, the V gene TRBV4-3, with 11 bases matching TRBD2. The CDR3 is 16 amino acids. With V trimmed by 4 bases and J by 6 bases, 11 bases remained unmatched. Germline V CDR1 and CDR2: LGHNA, YSLEER. The CDR3 loop is CASSPEVAGGPTEQYF. Here the CDR3 DNA reads TGCGCCAGCAGCCCCGAAGTAGCGGGAGGGCCGACCGAGCAGTACTTC.

The chain has TRBV20-1 and TRBJ2-7; 7 positions agree with TRBD1. V lost 0 bases to trimming and J lost 0 bases; unmatched junction nucleotides: 8. Germline V gene data show CDR1 as DFQATT and CDR2 as SNEGSKA (reference sequence). This CDR3 contains 16 residues. Here the CDR3 DNA reads TGCAGTGCTAGAGAACCGGGACAGCTGGTCTCCTACGAGCAGTACTTC. It translates to CSAREPGQLVSYEQYF.

This clonotype has ten or more counts. The V gene is TRBV29-1, the J gene TRBJ2-3, with D perhaps assigned TRBD1 or TRBD2 (6 bases each). The V end was cut by 4 bases, the J end by 1 base, with 12 bases between. CDR3 size: 14 residues. The germline V gene has CDR1 SQVTM and CDR2 ANQGSEA. The CDR3 nucleotides are TGCAGCGTTGTTGGGGGGCTCGGCACAGATACGCAGTATTTT. The encoded protein is CSVVGGLGTDTQYF.

Ten or more counts support this clonotype. V gene TRBV7-9 combines with J gene TRBJ2-5; perhaps TRBD2 as D (6 bases). Trimming pared 4 bases from V and 4 bases from J, leaving 19 bases between. The CDR3 consists of 16 residues. CDR1 is SEHNR and CDR2 is FQNEAQ in the germline V gene (reference sequence). The CDR3 region has the DNA TGTGCCAGCAGCTCCCCGGTTGACGGGAGAGGAGAGACCCAGTACTTC. This translates into CASSSPVDGRGETQYF.

The V and J genes are TRBV5-6 and TRBJ2-5; D could derive from TRBD1 or TRBD2 (5 bases each). Germline assignment: CDR1 SGHDT and CDR2 YYEEEE. V gave up 4 bases and J gave up 5 bases, with 15 bases separating them. CDR3 length: 14 residues. The CDR3 here is CASSIGTVRETQYF. The CDR3 coding sequence is TGTGCCAGCAGCATCGGGACCGTGAGGGAGACCCAGTACTTC.

The sample holds many counts of this clonotype. The chain is built from TRBV27 and TRBJ2-2; D uncertain. Germline values: CDR1 MNHEY, CDR2 SMNVEV (reference sequence). The CDR3 loop spans 15 amino acids. Trimming shortened V by 6 bases and J by 4 bases, and 15 bases separated the two germline ends. The CDR3 region has the DNA TGTGCCAGCAGCCCGCTGGTTACTGGCACCGGGGAGCTGTTTTTT. This translates into CASSPLVTGTGELFF.

This clonotype was counted many times. The V call is TRBV20-1, the J call TRBJ2-3, with TRBD2 matching over 8 bases. The trim removed 5 bases at V and 0 bases at J, leaving 13 bases unmatched. Germline CDR1 and CDR2: DFQATT and SNEGSKA (reference sequence). This CDR3 comprises 17 residues. For the CDR3, the DNA is TGCAGTGCTCAACCCCCTTTATTAGCGGGAAGCACAGATACGCAGTATTTT. Its translation: CSAQPPLLAGSTDTQYF.

Comment on this clonotype: A single base separates this from a much larger clone, so it may be a read error. This chain joins TRBV12-3 or TRBV12-4 and TRBJ2-7; 10 bases match TRBD1. The CDR3 totals 17 residues. J was trimmed by 4 bases and V by 2 bases; bases with no gene match: 11. The CDR3 DNA reads TGTGCCAGCAGTTTATCCCTGCTTGGGACAGGGGTGTACGAGCAGTACTTC. This translates into CASSLSLLGTGVYEQYF.

This clonotype was found a few times. The chain combines TRBV12-3 or TRBV12-4 with TRBJ2-7; tentatively, D is TRBD1 or TRBD2 (5 bases each). CDR3 length: 15 residues. Trimming removed 6 bases from V and 1 base from J, with 16 bases in between. The CDR3 sequence is CASSGDDPGSYEQYF. DNA for the CDR3: TGTGCCAGCAGCGGGGACGACCCCGGGTCCTACGAGCAGTACTTC.

This chain uses TRBV9 with TRBJ2-1; D remains ambiguous. The length of the CDR3 is 15 residues. Trimming removed 4 bases from V and 10 bases from J, with 21 bases in between. Per the germline V gene, CDR1 is SGDLS and CDR2 is YYNGEE. Here the CDR3 reads CASSPPSSGRPEQFF. DNA for the CDR3: TGTGCCAGCAGCCCACCCTCGTCCGGACGACCGGAGCAGTTCTTC.

This chain connects TRBV6-6 to TRBJ2-7; 7 nucleotides agree with TRBD2. This CDR3 is built from 17 residues. CDR1 is MNHNY, CDR2 SVGAGI, per germline (reference sequence). The J segment lost 2 bases and the V segment lost 4 bases, leaving 14 bases of the junction unmatched. CDR3 amino acids: CASSFISLGGSPYEQYF. The CDR3 nucleotides are TGTGCCAGCAGTTTCATTTCTTTAGGCGGGAGCCCCTACGAGCAGTACTTC.